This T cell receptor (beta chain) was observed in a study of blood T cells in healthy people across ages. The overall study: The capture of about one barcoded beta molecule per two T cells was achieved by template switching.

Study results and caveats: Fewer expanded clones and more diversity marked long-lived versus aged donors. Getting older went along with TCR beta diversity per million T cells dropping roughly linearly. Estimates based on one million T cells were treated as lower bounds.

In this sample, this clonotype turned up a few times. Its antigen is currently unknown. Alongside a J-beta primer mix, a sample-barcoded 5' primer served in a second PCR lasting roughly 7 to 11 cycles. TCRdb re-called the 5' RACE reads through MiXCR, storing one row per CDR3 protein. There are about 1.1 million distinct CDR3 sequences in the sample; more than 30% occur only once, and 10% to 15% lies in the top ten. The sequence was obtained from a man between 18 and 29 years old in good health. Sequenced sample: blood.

This CDR3 is CSARHTDTQYF. Written as DNA, the CDR3 is TGCAGTGCTAGACACACAGATACGCAGTATTTT. The V gene is TRBV20-1, the J gene TRBJ2-3, with unresolved D. This CDR3 spans 11 amino acids. Germline CDR1 is DFQATT and CDR2 is SNEGSKA (reference sequence). V gave up 2 bases and J gave up 2 bases, with 2 bases separating them.